This T cell receptor (beta chain) was profiled in a study of T cell responses to AZD1222 COVID-19 vaccine (dated by TCRdb to the early 2020s). Broadly, across the study: AZD1222 recipients with second doses at about 4 weeks or about 12 weeks were pooled, because spike-specific TCR depth and breadth did not differ between schedules. A total of just over 230 trial participants underwent TCR sequencing, of whom 207 received two doses of AZD1222 and some 25 received two doses of the MenACWY control vaccine. Trial participants were enrolled by age into subgroups of 18-55, 56-69 and 70-plus years, and about 150, 27 and 61 TCR-sequenced participants, respectively, were included in these subgroups.

The CDR3 regions of human TCRbeta chains were analyzed by immunosequencing. Per the authors' processing: TCRs in the repertoires were compared against a reference library of SARS-CoV-2-specific TCRs that had been generated with the MIRA antigen-specificity platform. Breadth meant the fraction of unique TCRs that were SARS-CoV-2-associated, whereas depth meant the fraction of total T cells that were SARS-CoV-2-associated. Using the MIRA data, each spike-specific TCR was assigned both to the spike region to which the TCR was reactive and to a CD4 or CD8 class. Log10-transformed breadth and depth values were compared by one-way ANOVA with Sidak's multiple comparisons tests. The table comes from immuneACCESS by way of TCRdb, which keeps in-frame sequences with V and J called. Part of the clones is missing from these tables; in studies checked, under half for an unresolved V gene and the rest for unknown reasons. V, J and clone size derive from that table, while D and trimming were established from the DNA sequence. This sample gives 120,000 to 150,000 clones in total; about 90% of them show up just once. The ten largest clones add up to 5% of the sample.

Read against the paper, the sample's time point label means: baseline before first vaccination. Vaccinee samples came from UK trials COV001 and COV002, including a single-blind randomized controlled phase 2/3 trial of AZD1222 (ChAdOx1 nCoV-19) in healthy adults. Trial participant PBMC samples were collected at day 0 and day 28 after the second dose for TCRbeta chain sequencing. From cysteine to phenylalanine, the CDR3 is 16 amino acids long. Kept here is only the CDR3 DNA, which spans 48 bases and is read in frame from base 1. V sheds 0 bases and J sheds 9 bases, leaving 18 bases between their ends. As to this clone: Its cognate antigen has yet to be identified. Per-base quality was not reported, and no clone a single base away is much larger than it.

Results the study describes overall, beyond this receptor: Because no day 14 peak-response samples were available, the repertoires could be characterized only after the peak T cell response. Vaccine-associated CD4 TCRs spanned the whole spike protein, with dominant responses in regions 160-218 and 743-854. Conclusions about previously exposed vaccinees are limited, since just a handful of AZD1222 recipients were seropositive for SARS-CoV-2 at baseline. Most participants were white British and females outnumbered males, and the authors suggested that clonal diversity may have been underestimated. Nearly half of unique spike-specific TCRs reportedly recognized epitopes outside regions mutated in the B.1.351 and B.1.1.7 variants. In the small 56-69-year group, the increase in depth fell short of significance, most likely because of low power. After two AZD1222 doses, both the breadth and the depth of spike-specific TCRs were significantly higher than at day 0 and than in MenACWY recipients.

The starting material was peripheral blood, obtained on day 0 of AZD1222 vaccination. This clonotype was obtained from an adult in good health. The rearranged chain carries TRBV23-1 and TRBJ1-5; the D gene cannot be resolved reliably. TRBV23-1 counts as an open reading frame of uncertain function. The bases are TGCGCCAGCAGTCAATCGGGATCGGAGGGCCTTGGGCCCCAGCATTTT. The translation is CASSQSGSEGLGPQHF.